This TCR beta chain comes out of a study of cytomegalovirus exposure and HLA in healthy donors. Assay: immunoSEQ multiplex PCR; the TCRdb copy retains only in-frame clones and omits some. The data show about 57,000 clones, roughly nine tenths seen once. Study results and caveats: Reports credit the classifier with highly specific, highly sensitive diagnosis of cytomegalovirus status. The study listed some 160 cytomegalovirus-associated TCR beta chains. Most TCR sequences were uncommon, yet certain public TCRs appeared in many donors.

Regarding this clone: Antigen specificity is unknown.

Donors were drawn from the roughly 130-subject validation cohort, separate from the approximately 670-subject first cohort. The TCR was taken from a woman aged 18 to 35 in good health and CMV-seronegative. Sequencing input: PBMCs.

The CDR3 reads CASSQGQGAYNSPLHF. Here the CDR3 DNA reads TGTGCCAGCAGCCAGGGACAGGGGGCCTATAATTCACCCCTCCACTTT. J is TRBJ1-6 and V is TRBV13; TRBD1 matches at 11 bases. CDR3 length equals 16 residues. Germline V gene data show CDR1 as PRHDT and CDR2 as FYEKMQ (reference sequence). V shed 5 bases and J 2 bases; nucleotides not matched to a gene: 2. The full variable domain, completed using reference TRBV13 and TRBJ1-6, is AAGVIQSPRHLIKEKRETATLKCYPIPRHDTVYWYQQGPGQDPQFLISFYEKMQSDKGSIPDRFSAQQFSDYHSELNMSSLELGDSALYFCASSQGQGAYNSPLHFGNGTRLTVT.